Following are 4 T cell receptor beta chains from one sample sequenced in a study of neurological immune-mediated disorders. The sample's time point: longitudinal time-point 1 (baseline). Each CDR3 protein is one row after TCRdb ran MiXCR on the 5' RACE reads. The data contain about 71,000 distinct CDR3 sequences, roughly 13% of them seen just once; the ten biggest clones take up about 4.6%. Source material: PBMCs. Receptors were obtained from a female donor with HTLV-1-associated myelopathy (HAM/TSP).

This clonotype was observed at least ten times. DNA of the CDR3: TGTGCTAGTGCTCCGAAGGGGACTGAAGCTTTCTTT. Residues: CASAPKGTEAFF. The rearrangement uses TRBV12-5 and TRBJ1-1; tentative D call: TRBD1 (5 bases). Deletions cut 7 bases from V and 5 bases from J, with 11 bases between. Germline CDR1 LGHNT, CDR2 FRNRAP. The CDR3 spans 12 residues.

This clonotype has more than one count but fewer than ten. J is TRBJ1-4 and V is TRBV6-5; D gene unclear. The germline V and J ends were trimmed by 8 bases and 3 bases, with 16 bases remaining between them. Germline V gene data show CDR1 as MNHEY and CDR2 as SVGAGI. The CDR3 has 15 amino acids. Here the CDR3 reads CASRQRRWPNEKLFF. Here the CDR3 DNA reads TGTGCCAGCCGGCAGAGGAGGTGGCCTAATGAAAAACTGTTTTTT.

This clonotype was counted at least ten times. The chain joins TRBV5-1 to TRBJ2-6; D is uncertain. Trimming took off 0 bases at V and 0 bases at J, with 4 bases between the two ends. The CDR3 is made up of 15 amino acids. The germline V gene has CDR1 SGHRS and CDR2 YFSETQ. The CDR3 is CASSLARSGANVLTF. Written as DNA, the CDR3 is TGCGCCAGCAGCTTGGCCCGCTCTGGGGCCAACGTCCTGACTTTC.

There are many counts of this clonotype. The chain employs TRBV5-1 and TRBJ1-6; D remains unclear. CDR1 is SGHRS and CDR2 is YFSETQ in the germline V gene. V dropped 0 bases and J dropped 0 bases, with 13 bases sitting between them. The length of the CDR3 is 18 residues. The CDR3 DNA reads TGCGCCAGCAGCTTGGCGGGTTCAGCCAACTCCTATAATTCACCCCTCCACTTT. Protein product: CASSLAGSANSYNSPLHF.